The rows below give T cell receptor beta chains drawn from one sample of a study of blood T cell repertoires in COVID-19. Assay used: immunoSEQ multiplex PCR; TCRdb lists only in-frame clones, some missing. The sample yields a few hundred thousand clones, around 85% seen once. The specimen sequenced was PBMCs or T cells enriched from blood (not recorded which). These receptors were taken from a woman aged 40 to 50 with acute COVID-19. Both conserved end residues are part of each CDR3. The D gene is left open where the match is weak. Size tells how often a clone was seen (once, few, many) or the class of an expanded clone, and some rows leave it out.

abundance: NA
j_gene: TRBJ2-5
len: 14
d_gene: TRBD2
v_gene: TRBV10-3
CDR3aa: CAISEFSGSETQYF
CDR3nt: TGTGCCATCAGTGAGTTCAGCGGGAGTGAGACCCAGTACTTC

abundance: NA
j_gene: TRBJ2-7
len: 13
d_gene: TRBD1
v_gene: TRBV27
CDR3aa: CASSRDRQYEQYF
CDR3nt: TGTGCCAGCTCCCGGGACAGGCAGTACGAGCAGTACTTC

abundance: NA
j_gene: TRBJ1-2
len: 17
d_gene: NA
v_gene: TRBV5-1
CDR3aa: CASSLERGVSSHYGYTF
CDR3nt: TGCGCCAGCAGCTTGGAGCGGGGGGTCTCGAGCCACTATGGCTACACCTTC

abundance: NA
j_gene: TRBJ2-1
len: 18
d_gene: NA
v_gene: TRBV7-2
CDR3aa: CASSSKVGPKRTYNEQFF
CDR3nt: TGTGCCAGCAGCTCAAAGGTGGGCCCCAAGCGGACCTACAATGAGCAGTTCTTC

abundance: NA
j_gene: TRBJ1-1
len: 13
d_gene: NA
v_gene: TRBV14
CDR3aa: CASSPSVSTEAFF
CDR3nt: TGTGCCAGCAGCCCCTCCGTGAGCACTGAAGCTTTCTTT

abundance: NA
j_gene: TRBJ1-1
len: 15
d_gene: TRBD1
v_gene: TRBV19
CDR3aa: CASSMGQGMNTEAFF
CDR3nt: TGTGCCAGTAGTATGGGACAGGGGATGAACACTGAAGCTTTCTTT

abundance: NA
j_gene: TRBJ2-7
len: 14
d_gene: NA
v_gene: TRBV28
CDR3aa: CASSKIGQLDEQYF
CDR3nt: TGTGCCAGCAGTAAAATTGGACAGCTCGACGAGCAGTACTTC

abundance: NA
j_gene: TRBJ1-5
len: 14
d_gene: NA
v_gene: TRBV27
CDR3aa: CASRQRGSNQPQHF
CDR3nt: TGTGCCAGCAGACAGAGAGGGAGCAATCAGCCCCAGCATTTT

abundance: NA
j_gene: TRBJ2-5
len: 18
d_gene: TRBD2
v_gene: TRBV9
CDR3aa: CASSVAGGLAGGQETQYF
CDR3nt: TGTGCCAGCAGCGTAGCGGGCGGTTTAGCGGGGGGACAAGAGACCCAGTACTTC

abundance: few
j_gene: TRBJ2-7
len: 14
d_gene: NA
v_gene: TRBV27
CDR3aa: CASSARGSSYEQYF
CDR3nt: TGTGCCAGCAGCGCCCGGGGGAGCTCCTACGAGCAGTACTTC

abundance: NA
j_gene: TRBJ2-3
len: 11
d_gene: NA
v_gene: TRBV27
CDR3aa: CASSLQDTQYF
CDR3nt: TGTGCCAGCAGTTTACAAGATACGCAGTATTTT

abundance: few
j_gene: TRBJ2-7
len: 13
d_gene: NA
v_gene: TRBV5-4
CDR3aa: CASSPDRSYEQYF
CDR3nt: TGTGCCAGCAGCCCCGACAGGTCCTACGAGCAGTACTTC

abundance: NA
j_gene: TRBJ2-7
len: 13
d_gene: NA
v_gene: TRBV7-6
CDR3aa: CASSSYKNYEQYF
CDR3nt: TGTGCCAGCAGCTCGTACAAAAACTACGAGCAGTACTTC

abundance: NA
j_gene: TRBJ2-5
len: 14
d_gene: NA
v_gene: TRBV7-8
CDR3aa: CASSLFRDQETQYF
CDR3nt: TGTGCCAGCAGCTTATTTCGGGATCAAGAGACCCAGTACTTC

abundance: NA
j_gene: TRBJ1-6
len: 17
d_gene: NA
v_gene: TRBV28
CDR3aa: CASSLNRLGAMDSPLHF
CDR3nt: TGTGCCAGCAGTTTGAACAGGTTGGGGGCCATGGATTCACCCCTCCACTTT

abundance: NA
j_gene: TRBJ1-1
len: 14
d_gene: TRBD1
v_gene: TRBV16
CDR3aa: CASSQWTGNTEAFF
CDR3nt: TGTGCCAGCAGCCAGTGGACAGGCAACACTGAAGCTTTCTTT

abundance: NA
j_gene: TRBJ2-1
len: 14
d_gene: NA
v_gene: TRBV27
CDR3aa: CASSLEPGRNEQFF
CDR3nt: TGTGCCAGCAGTTTGGAGCCGGGGAGGAATGAGCAGTTCTTC

abundance: NA
j_gene: TRBJ2-3
len: 13
d_gene: NA
v_gene: TRBV7-9
CDR3aa: CASSVGSSDTQYF
CDR3nt: TGTGCCAGCAGCGTAGGGAGTTCAGATACGCAGTATTTT

abundance: NA
j_gene: TRBJ1-6
len: 12
d_gene: NA
v_gene: TRBV18
CDR3aa: CASSPPGSPLHF
CDR3nt: TGTGCCAGCTCACCACCGGGCTCACCCCTCCACTTT

abundance: NA
j_gene: TRBJ1-4
len: 15
d_gene: TRBD1
v_gene: TRBV5-1
CDR3aa: CASSPSTGLNEKLFF
CDR3nt: TGCGCCAGCAGCCCGTCGACAGGGCTTAATGAAAAACTGTTTTTT

abundance: NA
j_gene: TRBJ1-4
len: 16
d_gene: NA
v_gene: TRBV5-6
CDR3aa: CASSLGQSATNEKLFF
CDR3nt: TGTGCCAGCAGCTTGGGACAGTCCGCAACTAATGAAAAACTGTTTTTT

abundance: few
j_gene: TRBJ2-3
len: 18
d_gene: NA
v_gene: TRBV7-2
CDR3aa: CASSLGGLKYLSTDTQYF
CDR3nt: TGTGCCAGCAGCTTAGGGGGACTTAAATACCTGAGCACAGATACGCAGTATTTT

abundance: NA
j_gene: TRBJ2-3
len: 16
d_gene: TRBD2
v_gene: TRBV7-9
CDR3aa: CASSTSLAGERYTQYF
CDR3nt: TGTGCCAGCAGCACCTCACTAGCGGGAGAGCGGTATACGCAGTATTTT

abundance: NA
j_gene: TRBJ2-7
len: 18
d_gene: TRBD2
v_gene: TRBV14
CDR3aa: CASSLSWTSGRYIYEQYF
CDR3nt: TGTGCCAGCAGCCTCTCCTGGACTAGCGGGAGGTATATCTACGAGCAGTACTTC

abundance: NA
j_gene: TRBJ2-1
len: 13
d_gene: NA
v_gene: TRBV3-1/TRBV3-2
CDR3aa: CASSHSDAGLEFF
CDR3nt: TGTGCCAGCAGCCACTCAGACGCCGGGTTGGAGTTCTTC

abundance: NA
j_gene: TRBJ1-1
len: 16
d_gene: NA
v_gene: TRBV5-5
CDR3aa: CASSLGRGSGNTEAFF
CDR3nt: TGTGCCAGCAGCTTGGGGCGGGGGAGCGGGAACACTGAAGCTTTCTTT

abundance: NA
j_gene: TRBJ2-7
len: 15
d_gene: TRBD2
v_gene: TRBV3-1/TRBV3-2
CDR3aa: CASSPGLAGVHEQYF
CDR3nt: TGTGCCAGCAGCCCTGGTTTAGCGGGAGTGCACGAGCAGTACTTC

abundance: NA
j_gene: TRBJ1-2
len: 14
d_gene: NA
v_gene: TRBV6-5
CDR3aa: CASSAAARNYGYTF
CDR3nt: TGTGCCAGCAGCGCCGCTGCCAGGAACTATGGCTACACCTTC

abundance: NA
j_gene: TRBJ2-5
len: 16
d_gene: TRBD2
v_gene: TRBV14
CDR3aa: CASSPARGLAAETQYF
CDR3nt: TGTGCCAGCAGTCCCGCCCGCGGACTAGCGGCAGAGACCCAGTACTTC

abundance: NA
j_gene: TRBJ2-7
len: 16
d_gene: TRBD1
v_gene: TRBV28
CDR3aa: CASSPSGTGFSYEQYF
CDR3nt: TGTGCCAGCAGCCCCTCCGGGACAGGTTTTTCCTACGAGCAGTACTTC

abundance: once
j_gene: TRBJ1-6
len: 14
d_gene: NA
v_gene: TRBV6-1
CDR3aa: CASSDTPSDSPLHF
CDR3nt: TGTGCCAGCAGTGATACTCCGTCGGATTCACCCCTCCACTTT

abundance: NA
j_gene: TRBJ2-2
len: 12
d_gene: NA
v_gene: TRBV12-3/TRBV12-4
CDR3aa: CASSLSAGELFF
CDR3nt: TGTGCCAGCAGTTTATCGGCCGGGGAGCTGTTTTTT